The clone carrying this T cell receptor beta chain has just a few counts. The same CDR3 is also encoded by other DNA sequences in this sample. Trimming removed 1 base at V and 8 bases at J, with 8 bases between. CDR3 size: 12 residues. The germline CDR1 and CDR2 sequences are LGHDT and YNNKEL (reference sequence). Source study methods: How many nucleated cells were present was estimated from reference gene primer amplification. The assay was immunoSEQ multiplex PCR, and TCRdb's table has in-frame clones only and misses some. For V, J and clone size, that table is used; D and trimming come from the DNA. The sample lists 130,000 or so clones; approximately 81% were seen once. These data come from a study of blood T cell repertoires in COVID-19. Study context: There were acute and convalescent COVID-19 samples, and they came from the United States, Italy and Spain. From T cells, B-cell-depleted T cells, or PBMCs came the material, which was cDNA or gDNA.

This receptor was obtained from a woman aged 55-70 years with active or convalescent COVID-19. This chain uses TRBV3-1 (or the pseudogene TRBV3-2) with TRBJ1-1; D remains unclear. Input material: peripheral blood. This CDR3 is CASSQGRGEAFF. DNA for the CDR3: TGTGCCAGCAGCCAAGGCCGCGGAGAAGCTTTCTTT.